This T cell receptor beta chain was sequenced in a study of CD8 T cells in Susac syndrome. RNA in amounts of 0.5 to 1 ug was reverse transcribed with random hexamers. TCRdb fed the immunoSEQ multiplex PCR reads into MiXCR, producing one record per CDR3 protein. The sample has 150,000 to 200,000 distinct CDR3 sequences, 90% to 95% seen once. Sequencing of TCR beta was performed on blood CD8+ T cells and on blood CD4+ T cells. Germline lookup yields CDR1 DFQATT and CDR2 SNEGSKA (reference sequence). This CDR3 contains 15 residues. Trimming at V came to 3 bases and at J to 2 bases, leaving 3 bases not matched to a gene. As for this clonotype: Its antigen is not identified.

Study observations and caveats: That the number of individuals in its TCR sequencing and HLA analysis was relatively small was acknowledged by the study.

This chain links TRBV20-1 with TRBJ2-3, with TRBD2 identical over 12 bases. The TCR sequence derives from a human donor with multiple sclerosis. The sample consisted of CD4+ T cells from PBMCs. The CDR3 DNA reads as TGCAGTGCTAGTCGGACTAGCGGGAACACAGATACGCAGTATTTT. It is translated as CSASRTSGNTDTQYF.